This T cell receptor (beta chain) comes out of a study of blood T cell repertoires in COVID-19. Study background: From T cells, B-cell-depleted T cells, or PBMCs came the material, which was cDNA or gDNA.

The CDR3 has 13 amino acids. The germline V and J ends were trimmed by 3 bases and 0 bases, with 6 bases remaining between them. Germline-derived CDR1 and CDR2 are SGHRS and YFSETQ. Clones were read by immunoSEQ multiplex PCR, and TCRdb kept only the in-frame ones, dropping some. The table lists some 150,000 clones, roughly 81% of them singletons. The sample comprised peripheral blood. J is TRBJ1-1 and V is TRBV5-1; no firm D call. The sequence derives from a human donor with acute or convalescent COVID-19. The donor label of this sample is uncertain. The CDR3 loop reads CASSWSLNTEAFF. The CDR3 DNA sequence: TGCGCCAGCAGCTGGAGCTTGAACACTGAAGCTTTCTTT.